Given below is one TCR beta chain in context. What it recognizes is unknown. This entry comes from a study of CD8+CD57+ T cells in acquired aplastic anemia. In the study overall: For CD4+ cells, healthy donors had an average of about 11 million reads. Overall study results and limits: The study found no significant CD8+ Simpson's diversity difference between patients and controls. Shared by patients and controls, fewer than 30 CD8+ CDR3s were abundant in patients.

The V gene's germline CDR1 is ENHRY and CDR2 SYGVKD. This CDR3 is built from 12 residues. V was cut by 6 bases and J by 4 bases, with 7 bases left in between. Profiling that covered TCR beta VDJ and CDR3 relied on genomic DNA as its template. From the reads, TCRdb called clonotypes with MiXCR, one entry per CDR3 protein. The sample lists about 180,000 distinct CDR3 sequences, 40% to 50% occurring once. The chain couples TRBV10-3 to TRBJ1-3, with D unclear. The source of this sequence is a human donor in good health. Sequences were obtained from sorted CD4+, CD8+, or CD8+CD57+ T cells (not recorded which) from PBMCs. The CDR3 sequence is CAIRLSGNTIYF. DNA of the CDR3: TGTGCCATCAGACTATCGGGAAACACCATATATTTT.